The next 15 T cell receptor beta chains were all read from a single sample in a study of a mutant IDH1 vaccine in newly diagnosed glioma. Time point reported: baseline, week 1 (first vaccination visit). Treatment reported: pre-vaccination baseline after standard-of-care therapy. Assay: immunoSEQ multiplex PCR; the TCRdb copy retains only in-frame clones and omits some. Of tens of thousands of clones listed, roughly 87% are singletons. The sequencing used PBMCs, collected from a glioma patient treated with radiotherapy, temozolomide or both. The receptors were gathered from a man aged 30-40 years with glioma.

In this sample, this clone turned up once. The V and J genes are TRBV7-9 and TRBJ2-5; 7 bases align to TRBD2. V lost 4 bases to trimming and J lost 3 bases; unmatched junction nucleotides: 5. Germline CDR1 SEHNR, CDR2 FQNEAQ (reference sequence). The CDR3 length is 14 residues. The CDR3 DNA sequence: TGTGCCAGCAGCTCCCGGGACTACGAAGAGACCCAGTACTTC. This encodes CASSSRDYEETQYF. The entire variable domain, with the rest obtained from reference TRBV7-9 and TRBJ2-5, is as follows: DTGVSQNPRHKITKRGQNVTFRCDPISEHNRLYWYRQTLGQGPEFLTYFQNEAQLEKSRLLSDRFSAERPKGSFSTLEIQRTEQGDSAMYLCASSSRDYEETQYFGPGTRLLVL.

The chain has TRBV5-4 and TRBJ2-7; 8 nucleotides align to TRBD2. The CDR3 covers 15 residues. Germline CDR1 is SGHNT and CDR2 is YYREEE (reference sequence). After removal of 0 bases from V and 2 bases from J, the junction contained 4 bases not matched to a gene. The CDR3 here is CASSLGRGAPYEQYF. CDR3 nucleotide sequence: TGTGCCAGCAGCTTGGGGCGGGGGGCCCCCTACGAGCAGTACTTC.

This clone has more than one count but fewer than ten. The chain employs TRBV13 and TRBJ2-2; 8 bases fit TRBD2. The CDR3 contains 15 residues. Germline lookup yields CDR1 PRHDT and CDR2 FYEKMQ (reference sequence). J lost 2 bases, V lost 3 bases, and 2 bases had no gene match. The chain's CDR3 is CASSFGLANTGELFF. The CDR3, as DNA: TGTGCCAGCAGCTTTGGACTAGCCAACACCGGGGAGCTGTTTTTT. Using reference TRBV13 and TRBJ2-2 for the parts outside the CDR3, the full variable domain is AAGVIQSPRHLIKEKRETATLKCYPIPRHDTVYWYQQGPGQDPQFLISFYEKMQSDKGSIPDRFSAQQFSDYHSELNMSSLELGDSALYFCASSFGLANTGELFFGEGSRLTVL.

This chain links TRBV6-5 with TRBJ1-4, with D tentatively TRBD1 (5 bases). Trimming pared 10 bases from V and 7 bases from J, leaving 22 bases between. This CDR3 has 15 amino acids. The V gene's germline CDR1 is MNHEY and CDR2 SVGAGI. The CDR3 DNA is TGTGCCACCAAATTGAGCCCGGGGCGGGGTGAAAAACTGTTTTTT. Translating it yields CATKLSPGRGEKLFF.

This clone was seen once. The CDR3 is CASSERQGKLSEQYF. Written as DNA, the CDR3 is TGTGCCAGCAGTGAAAGACAGGGCAAGTTAAGCGAGCAGTACTTC. The chain is built from TRBV2 and TRBJ2-7; 7 nucleotides agree with TRBD1. Germline V gene lookup returns CDR1 SNHLY and CDR2 FYNNEI. The V segment lost 2 bases and the J segment 6 bases; nucleotides outside the gene matches: 10. This CDR3 has 15 amino acids.

V is TRBV7-2 and J is TRBJ2-7; D call uncertain. Trimming removed 5 bases at V and 2 bases at J, with 10 bases between. The CDR3 consists of 13 residues. Germline-derived CDR1 and CDR2 are SGHTA and FQGNSA. The CDR3: CASSARNPYEQYF. The CDR3 DNA is TGTGCCAGCAGCGCCAGGAATCCCTACGAGCAGTACTTC.

The rearrangement joins TRBV29-1 to TRBJ2-7, with TRBD2 matching 14 bases. V was clipped by 5 bases and J by 5 bases; unmatched bases: 5. Germline V CDR1 and CDR2: SQVTM, ANQGSEA. The CDR3 is 14 amino acids. The CDR3 protein is CSVRGLAGVDEQYF. CDR3 in DNA: TGCAGCGTTAGGGGACTAGCGGGAGTCGACGAGCAGTACTTC.

The chain joins TRBV27 to TRBJ2-7; a possible D gene is TRBD2 (5 bases). CDR1 is MNHEY, CDR2 SMNVEV, per germline (reference sequence). The CDR3 loop spans 16 amino acids. Trimming pared 0 bases from V and 5 bases from J, leaving 17 bases between. As DNA, the CDR3 is TGTGCCAGCAGTTTATCCACAGTTAATTCTAGCCACGAGCAGTACTTC. Protein product: CASSLSTVNSSHEQYF.

The rearrangement uses TRBV6-5 and TRBJ2-1; TRBD2 matches 14 bases. The junction had 3 bases not matched to a gene; V was cut back by 5 bases and J by 6 bases. Per germline, CDR1 MNHEY and CDR2 SVGAGI. This CDR3 region has 15 residues. The CDR3 region has the DNA TGTGCCAGCAGTAAGACTAGCGGGAGGGCCAATGAGCAGTTCTTC. Its protein is CASSKTSGRANEQFF.

V usage is TRBV5-6 and J usage is TRBJ2-1; D may be TRBD1 (5 bases). V lost 4 bases, J lost 2 bases, and 7 bases lay in between. The CDR3 totals 13 residues. Germline assignment: CDR1 SGHDT and CDR2 YYEEEE. CDR3 sequence (DNA): TGTGCCAGCAGCACGACAGCCTACAATGAGCAGTTCTTC. Its protein is CASSTTAYNEQFF.

The chain is built from TRBV10-3 and TRBJ2-5; tentative D call: TRBD1 (6 bases). Trimming removed 7 bases at V and 5 bases at J, with 17 bases between. The germline gives CDR1 ENHRY, CDR2 SYGVKD. The CDR3 has 14 amino acids. The CDR3 is CAINDSGEWETQYF. The CDR3 DNA reads TGTGCCATCAACGACTCAGGGGAATGGGAGACCCAGTACTTC.

CDR3 region: CASSTGQGRETQYF. In DNA form, the CDR3 reads TGCGCCAGCAGTACCGGACAGGGGCGGGAGACCCAGTACTTC. V gene TRBV5-1 combines with J gene TRBJ2-5; 9 bases fit TRBD1. The ends lost 5 bases at V and 5 bases at J; junction bases unmatched: 7. This CDR3 spans 14 amino acids. Germline lookup yields CDR1 SGHRS and CDR2 YFSETQ.

The rearrangement uses TRBV7-9 and TRBJ1-1; possible D gene TRBD1, 6 bases. The germline CDR1 and CDR2 sequences are SEHNR and FQNEAQ (reference sequence). With 6 bases removed from V and 6 bases from J, the gap between germline ends came to 11 bases. The CDR3 runs to 12 residues. CDR3 in amino acids: CASSWQGSEAFF. The CDR3 nucleotides are TGTGCCAGCAGTTGGCAGGGGTCTGAAGCTTTCTTT.

The chain employs TRBV30 and TRBJ2-6; 9 bases align to TRBD1. After removal of 5 bases from V and 3 bases from J, the junction contained 5 bases not matched to a gene. The germline V gene has CDR1 GTSNPN and CDR2 SVGIG (reference sequence). CDR3 length: 15 residues. The CDR3 reads CAWGNRGLGANVLTF. The CDR3, as DNA: TGTGCCTGGGGAAACAGGGGGCTTGGGGCCAACGTCCTGACTTTC.

The CDR3: CASSEGPRIAAFF. The CDR3, as DNA: TGTGCCAGCAGTGAAGGGCCCCGGATCGCAGCTTTCTTT. The genes are TRBV2 and TRBJ1-1; unclear D gene. Trimming left V 1 base short and J 10 bases short, with 13 bases between. The CDR3 is 13 residues long. Germline V lookup: CDR1 SNHLY, CDR2 FYNNEI.